A single sample is the source of the 8 T cell receptor beta chains below, sequenced in a study of CD8 T cells in Susac syndrome. Random-hexamer reverse transcription was applied to roughly 0.5 to 1 ug RNA. From the immunoSEQ multiplex PCR reads, TCRdb called clonotypes with MiXCR, one entry per CDR3 protein. The sample has approximately 46,000 distinct CDR3 sequences; about 91% are singletons. Sequenced material: CD8+ T cells from PBMCs. All receptors come from a human donor in good health.

The gene calls are TRBV19 and TRBJ2-7; no clear D. This CDR3 region has 14 residues. V was clipped by 3 bases and J by 2 bases, with 11 bases between them. Germline loops: CDR1 LNHDA, CDR2 SQIVND (reference sequence). CDR3 in DNA: TGTGCCAGTAGTATCCGGGTCCTTACCTACGAGCAGTACTTC. Amino acids: CASSIRVLTYEQYF.

This chain connects TRBV2 to TRBJ2-5, with 7 bases lining up with TRBD1. The J segment lost 3 bases and the V segment lost 1 base, leaving 5 bases of the junction unmatched. CDR3 length: 15 residues. The germline V gene has CDR1 SNHLY and CDR2 FYNNEI. The CDR3 DNA follows: TGTGCCAGCAGTGAAGGGGGAACAGGGGAAGAGACCCAGTACTTC. It translates to CASSEGGTGEETQYF.

J is TRBJ2-1 and V is TRBV19; D is ambiguous. The germline V and J ends were trimmed by 3 bases and 3 bases, with 6 bases remaining between them. The CDR3 has 13 amino acids. CDR1 is LNHDA and CDR2 is SQIVND in the germline V gene (reference sequence). Written as DNA, the CDR3 is TGTGCCAGTAGTATTTCCCACTACAATGAGCAGTTCTTC. It encodes CASSISHYNEQFF.

The chain recombines TRBV20-1 with TRBJ2-3; TRBD2 agrees at 9 bases. This CDR3 is 15 amino acids long. With V trimmed by 1 base and J by 7 bases, 9 bases remained unmatched. Per germline, CDR1 DFQATT and CDR2 SNEGSKA (reference sequence). Written as DNA, the CDR3 is TGCAGTGCTAGAGTTCAGACTAGCGGTTCTTATACGCAGTATTTT. It is translated as CSARVQTSGSYTQYF.

CDR3 sequence: CASSPGLAGVANTGELFF. In nucleotides, the CDR3 is TGCGCCAGCAGTCCGGGACTAGCGGGAGTCGCGAACACCGGGGAGCTGTTTTTT. This rearrangement joins TRBV5-1 to TRBJ2-2; 14 bases are shared with TRBD2. The CDR3 is made up of 18 amino acids. V lost 5 bases and J lost 0; bases outside the gene matches: 6. CDR1 is SGHRS and CDR2 is YFSETQ in the germline V gene.

This chain joins TRBV3-1 and TRBJ1-1, with TRBD1 identical over 7 bases. V dropped 1 base and J dropped 2; count of bases not matched to a gene: 1. This CDR3 is 14 amino acids long. Germline values: CDR1 LGHDT, CDR2 YNNKEL (reference sequence). This CDR3 reads CASSQGDSNTEAFF. DNA of the CDR3: TGTGCCAGCAGCCAAGGGGACAGCAACACTGAAGCTTTCTTT.

The CDR3 sequence is CASSIDWDEQNTEAFF. The CDR3 DNA reads as TGTGCCAGTAGTATCGATTGGGACGAGCAGAACACTGAAGCTTTCTTT. This chain links TRBV19 with TRBJ1-1; possibly TRBD1 for D (5 bases). V was shortened by 3 bases and J by 1 base, with 15 bases between the two germline ends. This CDR3 has 16 residues. Germline CDR1 is LNHDA and CDR2 is SQIVND (reference sequence).

The chain joins TRBV9 to TRBJ2-1; D possibly corresponds to TRBD2 (6 bases). The V and J ends lost 3 bases and 5 bases respectively, with 18 bases between them. The germline V gene has CDR1 SGDLS and CDR2 YYNGEE. This CDR3 comprises 16 residues. CDR3 loop: CASSAPWSEGNNEQFF. The CDR3 DNA sequence: TGTGCCAGCAGCGCTCCATGGTCGGAGGGGAACAATGAGCAGTTCTTC.